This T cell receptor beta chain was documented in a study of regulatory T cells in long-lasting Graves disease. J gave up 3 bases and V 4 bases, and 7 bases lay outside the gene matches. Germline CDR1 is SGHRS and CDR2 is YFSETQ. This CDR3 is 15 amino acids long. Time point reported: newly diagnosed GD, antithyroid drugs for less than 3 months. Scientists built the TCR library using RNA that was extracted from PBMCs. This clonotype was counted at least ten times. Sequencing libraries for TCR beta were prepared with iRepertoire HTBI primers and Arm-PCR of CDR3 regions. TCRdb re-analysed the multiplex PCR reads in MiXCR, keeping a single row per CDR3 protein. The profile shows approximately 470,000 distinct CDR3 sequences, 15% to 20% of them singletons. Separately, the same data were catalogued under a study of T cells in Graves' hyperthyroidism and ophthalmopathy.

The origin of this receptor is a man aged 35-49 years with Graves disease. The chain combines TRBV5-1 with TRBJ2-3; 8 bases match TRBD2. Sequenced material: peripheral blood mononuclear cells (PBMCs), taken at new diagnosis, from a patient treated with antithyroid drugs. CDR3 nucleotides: TGCGCCAGCAGCCCCCCGACGGGAGGGACAGATACGCAGTATTTT. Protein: CASSPPTGGTDTQYF.